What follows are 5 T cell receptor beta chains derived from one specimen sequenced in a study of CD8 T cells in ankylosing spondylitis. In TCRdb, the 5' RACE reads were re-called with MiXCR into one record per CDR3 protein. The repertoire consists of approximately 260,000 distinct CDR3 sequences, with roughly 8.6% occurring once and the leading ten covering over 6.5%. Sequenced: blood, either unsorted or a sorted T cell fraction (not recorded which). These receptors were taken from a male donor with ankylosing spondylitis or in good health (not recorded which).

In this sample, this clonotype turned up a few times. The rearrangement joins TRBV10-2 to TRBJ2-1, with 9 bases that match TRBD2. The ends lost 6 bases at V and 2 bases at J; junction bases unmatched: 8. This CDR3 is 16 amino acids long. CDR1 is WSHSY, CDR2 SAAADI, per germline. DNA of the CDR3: TGCGCCAGCAGCTCCAAGCGGGGGGATCCCTACAATGAGCAGTTCTTC. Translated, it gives CASSSKRGDPYNEQFF.

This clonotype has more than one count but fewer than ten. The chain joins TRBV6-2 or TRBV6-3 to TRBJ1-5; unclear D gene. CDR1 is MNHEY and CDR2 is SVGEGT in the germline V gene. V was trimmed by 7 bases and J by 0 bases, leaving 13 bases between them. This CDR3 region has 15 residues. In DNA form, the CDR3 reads TGTGCCAGCATGTTAGACGGAACTAGCAATCAGCCCCAGCATTTT. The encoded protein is CASMLDGTSNQPQHF.

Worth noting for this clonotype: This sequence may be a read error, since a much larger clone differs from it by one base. Here the CDR3 reads CASRPSQNYEQYF. CDR3 coding DNA: TGCGCCAGCAGGCCCTCTCAAAACTACGAGCAGTACTTC. The V and J genes are TRBV5-1 and TRBJ2-7; D not certain. Germline V gene lookup returns CDR1 SGHRS and CDR2 YFSETQ. This CDR3 has 13 residues. V lost 5 bases and J lost 3, with 12 bases in between.

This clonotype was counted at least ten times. The CDR3 DNA follows: TGTGCCAGCAGCTTGACTAGCGGGAGCTCTGGGGCCAACGTCCTGACTTTC. Its translation: CASSLTSGSSGANVLTF. The chain employs TRBV7-9 and TRBJ2-6, with TRBD2 matching 12 bases. The V and J ends lost 3 bases and 0 bases, in that order; junction bases with no gene match: 0. Germline lookup yields CDR1 SEHNR and CDR2 FQNEAQ (reference sequence). The CDR3 contains 17 residues.

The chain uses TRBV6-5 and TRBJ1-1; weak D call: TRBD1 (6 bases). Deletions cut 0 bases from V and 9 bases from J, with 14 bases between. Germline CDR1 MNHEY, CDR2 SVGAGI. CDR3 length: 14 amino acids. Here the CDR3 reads CASSYSPDDRKAFF. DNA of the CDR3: TGTGCCAGCAGTTACTCCCCTGACGACAGGAAAGCTTTCTTT.